Described below is a single TCR beta chain sequence and its context. The data are from a study of control samples from healthy donors and cancer patients. The protocol was immunoSEQ multiplex PCR, while the TCRdb copy is restricted to in-frame clones and leaves out a portion. In the table there are about 150,000 clones, roughly 89% of which are singletons. Germline CDR1 is MNHEY and CDR2 is SVGAGI. The CDR3 covers 13 residues. Trimming took off 9 bases at V and 4 bases at J, with 13 bases between the two ends. The chain has TRBV6-5 and TRBJ1-5; D unclear. What was sequenced was blood. The clonotype originates from a man younger than 45 in good health. The CDR3 nucleotides read TGTGCCAGAAAAAGAGCAGGAAATCAGCCCCAGCATTTT. This sequence encodes CARKRAGNQPQHF.